This TCR beta chain was sequenced for a study of blood T cell repertoires in COVID-19. Study-level background: There were acute and convalescent COVID-19 samples, and they came from the United States, Italy and Spain. The cDNA or gDNA used as material had been derived from T cells, B-cell-depleted T cells, or PBMCs.

In the source study's methods: Amplification of reference gene primers was used by the study to estimate nucleated cell counts. Measured with immunoSEQ multiplex PCR; TCRdb has only the in-frame clones, and not every one. The DNA was the basis for D and trimming; V, J and clone size are from that table. The data show 300,000 to 350,000 clones, about 90% seen once. This sequence was found in a young woman who had recovered from COVID-19. Material for sequencing was peripheral blood.

The CDR3 DNA sequence: TGTGCCAGCACCCTCGACAGGGGCCCCTACGAGCAGTACGTC. It codes for CASTLDRGPYEQYV. This chain joins TRBV6-6 and TRBJ2-7, with 8 bases lining up with TRBD1. V lost 7 bases to trimming and J lost 2 bases; unmatched junction nucleotides: 7. CDR1 and CDR2 from the germline V gene are MNHNY and SVGAGI (reference sequence). The CDR3 sequence is 14 residues long.